This TCR beta chain comes out of a study of post-analysis software for immune sequencing data. Across the study: The patients showed relapsing-remitting, secondary progressive and progressive-relapsing multiple sclerosis courses.

For this clonotype: Its antigen is still unknown.

CDR3 size: 11 residues. Germline lookup yields CDR1 DFQATT and CDR2 SNEGSKA (reference sequence). V lost 2 bases, J lost 7 bases, and 8 bases lay in between. General observations from the study: Normalized Chao1 diversity was significantly lower in multiple sclerosis patients than in controls. By F measure, strong co-clustering occurred among samples prepared in the same batch. Controls showed lower frequencies than patients for a handful of TRBV segments, and TRBV5-6, TRBV5-1 and TRBV20-1 were among these.

Built from TCR beta cDNA, the libraries had unique molecular identifiers in them. Each sample of about 0.9 to 10 million input T cells yielded around 500,000 cDNA molecules, so each molecule approximated one T cell. One entry per CDR3 protein results from TCRdb running MiXCR on the PCR reads. The table has about 430,000 distinct CDR3 sequences, about 40% seen once. Sequenced material: blood. The chain is built from TRBV20-1 and TRBJ1-1, with a weak D call TRBD1 (6 bases). This TCR was sampled from a girl aged 2-15 years with multiple sclerosis. CDR3 nucleotides: TGCAGTGCTAGACCGGACAGTGAAGCTTTCTTT. Translated, it gives CSARPDSEAFF.